The rows below give T cell receptor beta chains drawn from one sample of a study of regulatory T cells in long-lasting Graves disease. TCRdb recomputed calls from the multiplex PCR reads with MiXCR, one row per CDR3 protein. The sample lists about 470,000 distinct CDR3 sequences, less than 25% occurring once. Material: peripheral blood mononuclear cells (PBMCs), obtained when the disease was refractory, from a patient treated with antithyroid drugs. All receptors derive from a female donor with Graves disease. Each CDR3 is given with its conserved first and last residue. D genes are given only for firm matches. Clone size appears in some rows only: once, few, many, or a class for an expanded clone.

TRBD1 15 TRBJ1-1 TRBV5-1 NA TGCGCCAGCAGCGCGGACAGGGTCGGGTCGGCTGAAGCTTTCTTT CASSADRVGSAEAFF
NA 14 TRBJ2-3 TRBV25-1 NA TGTGCCAGCAGTGAAGACGGACAGTTCAATACGCAGTATTTT CASSEDGQFNTQYF
TRBD1 17 TRBJ1-5 TRBV7-6 few TGTGCCAGCAGTTCGCTAGAAAGGGGGCTAGGCAATCAGCCCCAGCATTTT CASSSLERGLGNQPQHF
NA 13 TRBJ1-6 TRBV28 many TGTGCCAGCAGAGACAGATATAATTCACCCCTCCACTTT CASRDRYNSPLHF
NA 10 TRBJ2-1 TRBV29-1 NA TGCAGCGTTGGTGGGTTAGAGCAGTTCTTC CSVGGLEQFF
NA 13 TRBJ2-3 TRBV12-3/TRBV12-4 NA TGTGCCAGCAGTACCCGGGCCTCTGATACGCAGTATTTT CASSTRASDTQYF
NA 14 TRBJ1-2 TRBV28 many TGTGCCAGCAGTTCTGCAGGGGCTAGCTATGGCTACACCTTC CASSSAGASYGYTF
TRBD1 13 TRBJ1-5 TRBV27 many TGTGCCAGCACGAGGGGGCGTGGGCAGCCCCAGCATTTT CASTRGRGQPQHF
TRBD1 13 TRBJ1-2 TRBV24-1 many TGTGCCATCGAAAAGGGACAGGGGAGTGGCTACACCTTC CAIEKGQGSGYTF
NA 14 TRBJ1-1 TRBV27 many TGTGCCAGCAGTTGGGGGACGTTGAACACTGAAGCTTTCTTT CASSWGTLNTEAFF
NA 17 TRBJ2-3 TRBV5-1 NA TGCGCCAGCAGCTTGGTGCGGAGCGGTACTAGCACAGATACGCAGTATTTT CASSLVRSGTSTDTQYF
NA 14 TRBJ2-1 TRBV5-1 NA TGCGCCAGCAGCCCCTATGGTGGTACGTATGAGCAGTTCTTC CASSPYGGTYEQFF
TRBD2 15 TRBJ2-7 TRBV12-3/TRBV12-4 many TGTGCCAGCACCACGGGACTAGCGGGGATCGGGGAGCAGTACTTC CASTTGLAGIGEQYF
NA 14 TRBJ1-2 TRBV6-5 NA TGTGCCAGCAGTTTCGGGATCTCGGATCGGGGCTACACCTTC CASSFGISDRGYTF
TRBD1 14 TRBJ1-2 TRBV30 few TGTGCCTGGGGTACGGACAGGGCAGGCTATGGCTACACCTTC CAWGTDRAGYGYTF
TRBD2 16 TRBJ2-2 TRBV12-3/TRBV12-4 NA TGTGCCAGCGGTCCGACTAGCGCCAGTAACACCGGGGAGCTGTTTTTT CASGPTSASNTGELFF
NA 14 TRBJ2-5 TRBV10-1 few TGCGCCAGCAGTGAGTCCGGCAGGGCCGAGACCCAGTACTTC CASSESGRAETQYF
TRBD2 15 TRBJ2-7 TRBV10-3 few TGTGCCATCAGCCGGGGACTAGCGGGCCTCTACGAGCAGTACTTC CAISRGLAGLYEQYF
NA 14 TRBJ2-5 TRBV6-5 NA TGTGCCAGCAGTTACTCGGTGGCCCAAGAGACCCAGTACTTC CASSYSVAQETQYF
TRBD2 14 TRBJ2-5 TRBV11-2 many TGTGCCAGCAGCCTAGCGGGAGGGCTGGAGACCCAGTACTTC CASSLAGGLETQYF
NA 18 TRBJ2-3 TRBV6-1 NA TGTGCCAGCAGTGAAGACGACGGCCTGGGCTTTGGCACAGATACGCAGTATTTT CASSEDDGLGFGTDTQYF
TRBD1 15 TRBJ1-1 TRBV24-1 NA TGTGCCACCTCTGAGACAGGGGATTTGAACACTGAAGCTTTCTTT CATSETGDLNTEAFF
TRBD1 17 TRBJ2-4 TRBV5-1 many TGCGCCAGCAGCTCCCGGACAGGGCTTCAGGCCAAAAACATTCAGTACTTC CASSSRTGLQAKNIQYF
NA 13 TRBJ1-5 TRBV19 few TGTGCCAGTAGTACTCAACAGGGACAGCCCCAGCATTTT CASSTQQGQPQHF
NA 13 TRBJ2-5 TRBV7-2 many TGTGCCAGCAGCCCCGGGACGTGGGAGACCCAGTACTTC CASSPGTWETQYF
TRBD1 13 TRBJ2-7 TRBV2 many TGTGCCAGCAACGATAACAGGGGGCTGATGGGGTACTTC CASNDNRGLMGYF
NA 12 TRBJ2-1 TRBV3-1 NA TGTGCCAGCAGCCGAGGGTCAGGCGAGCAGTTCTTC CASSRGSGEQFF
TRBD1 16 TRBJ2-7 TRBV20-1 NA TGCAGTGCTAGAGACCATTCAGGGGACAGGACATACGAGCAGTACTTC CSARDHSGDRTYEQYF
TRBD1 14 TRBJ2-1 TRBV15 few TGTGCCACCAGCCCCGGGACAGGGGGATACGAGCAGTTCTTC CATSPGTGGYEQFF
NA 14 TRBJ1-5 TRBV27 few TGTGCCAGCAGCCCTTCAGGCCTCAATCAGCCCCAGCATTTT CASSPSGLNQPQHF
NA 13 TRBJ2-7 TRBV15 NA TGTGCCACCAGCACAATACTCAAGGGCGAGCAGTACTTC CATSTILKGEQYF
NA 13 TRBJ2-7 TRBV20-1 few TGCAGTGCTGAGTGGACGGAGACCTACGAGCAGTACTTC CSAEWTETYEQYF
TRBD2 15 TRBJ2-5 TRBV27 many TGTGCCAGCAGTCCAAACACAGCGGGACGAGAGACCCAGTACTTC CASSPNTAGRETQYF
NA 17 TRBJ2-5 TRBV28 many TGTGCCAGCAGCCCCGGTGCCCGGACGGCCGAGGAAGAGACCCAGTACTTC CASSPGARTAEEETQYF
NA 17 TRBJ2-2 TRBV24-1 many TGTGCCACCAGTGATTTGGGTCTCGGCACGAACACCGGGGAGCTGTTTTTT CATSDLGLGTNTGELFF
NA 12 TRBJ2-7 TRBV6-4 NA TGTGCCAGCAGCCGTTCAATCTACGAGCAGTACTTC CASSRSIYEQYF
NA 15 TRBJ1-5 TRBV5-1 many TGCGCCAGCAGCCCAGCGGCCGGCGGCAATCAGCCCCAGCATTTT CASSPAAGGNQPQHF
TRBD1 15 TRBJ2-4 TRBV11-2 many TGTGCCAGCAGCAACAGGGACAGGCCGGGCAACATTCAGTACTTC CASSNRDRPGNIQYF
TRBD1 15 TRBJ2-7 TRBV28 many TGTGCCAGCAGGAAACAGGGGGGCAGCTCCTACGAGCAGTACTTC CASRKQGGSSYEQYF
NA 14 TRBJ1-1 TRBV16 many TGTGCCAGCAGCCAATCAGGAGTTGTCACTGAAGCTTTCTTT CASSQSGVVTEAFF
NA 14 TRBJ1-4 TRBV29-1 few TGCAGCGTAGTCGGGAGGGCAACTAATGAAAAACTGTTTTTT CSVVGRATNEKLFF
NA 15 TRBJ1-2 TRBV3-1 many TGTGCCAGCAGCCAAGATTACGACGGCCGGCATGGCTACACCTTC CASSQDYDGRHGYTF
NA 12 TRBJ2-3 TRBV30 NA TGTGCCTGGACCCGCGGCACAGATACGCAGTATTTT CAWTRGTDTQYF
NA 13 TRBJ1-1 TRBV9 many TGTGCCAGCAGCGTATGGCAGAACACTGAAGCTTTCTTT CASSVWQNTEAFF
TRBD1 13 TRBJ1-1 TRBV5-1 many TGCGCCAGCATGGGGACAGCGAACACTGAAGCTTTCTTT CASMGTANTEAFF
NA 16 TRBJ1-4 TRBV4-2 NA TGTGCCAGCAGCCCTTCGGACCAGGGCACTGATGAAAAACTGTTTTTT CASSPSDQGTDEKLFF
TRBD1 12 TRBJ1-5 TRBV20-1 NA TGCAGTGCTAGCCAGGGGGCGCAGCCCCAGCATTTT CSASQGAQPQHF
TRBD1 17 TRBJ1-3 TRBV6-2/TRBV6-3 NA TGTGCCAGCAGTGCCCTGACCGGGACAGGGGCTGGAAACACCATATATTTT CASSALTGTGAGNTIYF
TRBD1 15 TRBJ2-5 TRBV5-1 NA TGCGCCAGCAGCATGCCGACAGGGGGCCAAGAGACCCAGTACTTC CASSMPTGGQETQYF
NA 15 TRBJ1-5 TRBV28 NA TGTGCCAGCAGACTTGAACCGGAACGGACTCAGCCCCAGCATTTT CASRLEPERTQPQHF
NA 14 TRBJ2-7 TRBV7-9 many TGTGCCAGCAGCGGCCCGATGGGTGGCTACGAGCAGTACTTC CASSGPMGGYEQYF